Below, 13 T cell receptor beta chains from the same sample are listed, as sequenced in a study of human T cells and chemical hapten exposure. TCRdb called the RACE reads again in MiXCR, with one record for every CDR3 protein. This sample yields 80,000 to 100,000 distinct CDR3 sequences, of which approximately 11% are seen a single time; around 3.7% belongs to the top ten. Time point described: patch test 3, about 24 weeks after DPC sensitization. Described treatment: therapeutic diphenylcyclopropenone sensitization with weekly scalp DPC. The specimen was whole blood, collected in connection with sensitization to the hapten diphenylcyclopropenone (DPC). The receptors come from a woman in her forties or fifties with alopecia areata. Some clones in this sample may be carry-over from other donors' samples.

The rearrangement uses TRBV7-8 and TRBJ1-1; the D is unclear. The germline V gene encodes CDR1 SGHVS and CDR2 FQNEAQ. The CDR3 length is 13 residues. Trimming stripped 1 base from V and 6 bases from J, with 9 bases between. As DNA, the CDR3 is TGTGCCAGCAGCTTAGGTGGGTTCCCTGAAGCTTTCTTT. It codes for CASSLGGFPEAFF.

This clonotype was seen at least ten times. This chain links TRBV12-3 or TRBV12-4 with TRBJ2-3; 10 nucleotides line up with TRBD2. V lost 6 bases and J lost 2; bases outside the gene matches: 8. The CDR3 is 16 amino acids. CDR3 sequence: CASSPSGSKYTDTQYF. The DNA for the CDR3 is TGTGCCAGCAGCCCTAGCGGGAGCAAATACACAGATACGCAGTATTTT.

This clonotype was detected many times. CDR3 sequence reads: CAWRDNGSRGEAFF. The CDR3 coding sequence is TGTGCCTGGCGGGACAATGGGTCACGGGGTGAAGCTTTCTTT. This chain uses TRBV30 with TRBJ1-1, with D perhaps TRBD1 (6 bases). From germline, CDR1 is GTSNPN and CDR2 SVGIG (reference sequence). The germline V and J ends were trimmed by 5 bases and 7 bases, with 20 bases remaining between them. The CDR3 has 14 amino acids.

V and J are TRBV5-4 and TRBJ1-6; the D is unclear. Germline-derived CDR1 and CDR2 are SGHNT and YYREEE (reference sequence). The CDR3 has 15 residues. V dropped 0 bases and J dropped 8 bases, with 12 bases sitting between them. The CDR3 DNA reads as TGTGCCAGCAGCTTGGAGGCCGGGCGGGATTCACCCCTCCACTTT. Translated, it gives CASSLEAGRDSPLHF.

This clonotype was counted at least ten times. The chain has TRBV28 and TRBJ1-1; D not certain. The CDR3 length is 13 residues. Germline CDR1 reads MDHEN; CDR2 reads SYDVKM. Trimming took off 2 bases at V and 8 bases at J, with 12 bases between the two ends. CDR3 bases: TGTGCCAGCAGTTTAAGTGCCAGGCCCGAAGCTTTCTTT. Its protein product is CASSLSARPEAFF.

This clonotype has more than one count but fewer than ten. The rearrangement uses TRBV5-6 and TRBJ2-3, with 10 bases that match TRBD2. Germline V gene sequence: CDR1 SGHDT, CDR2 YYEEEE. CDR3 size: 15 residues. The J segment lost 4 bases and the V segment lost 1 base, leaving 3 bases of the junction unmatched. The CDR3 DNA reads as TGTGCCAGCAGCTTGTCGCTAGCGGGAGCAGATACGCAGTATTTT. Amino acid sequence: CASSLSLAGADTQYF.

The table lists this clonotype with a few counts. V gene TRBV27 combines with J gene TRBJ2-4; 8 bases match TRBD2. Trimming at V came to 2 bases and at J to 3 bases, leaving 0 bases not matched to a gene. This CDR3 has 14 amino acids. CDR1 is MNHEY and CDR2 is SMNVEV in the germline V gene (reference sequence). CDR3 sequence reads: CASSLAGGKNIQYF. The DNA for the CDR3 is TGTGCCAGCAGTTTAGCGGGGGGCAAAAACATTCAGTACTTC.

This clonotype was recorded many times. This rearrangement joins TRBV7-9 to TRBJ1-4, with a tentative D call TRBD1 (5 bases). V lost 3 bases to trimming and J lost 7 bases, with 12 bases between them. The CDR3 sequence is 14 residues long. Per the germline V gene, CDR1 is SEHNR and CDR2 is FQNEAQ (reference sequence). For the CDR3, the DNA is TGTGCCAGCAGCTTCATCGGGGGAGGTGAAAAACTGTTTTTT. Protein sequence: CASSFIGGGEKLFF.

This clonotype showed up many times. The V call is TRBV28, the J call TRBJ1-5, with TRBD1 matching over 8 bases. Germline V CDR1 and CDR2: MDHEN, SYDVKM. This CDR3 is 14 amino acids long. V gave up 6 bases and J gave up 5 bases; unmatched junction bases: 6. CDR3 sequence reads: CASSLGQGDQPQHF. The CDR3 region has the DNA TGTGCCAGCAGCCTAGGACAGGGAGATCAGCCCCAGCATTTT.

There are a few counts of this clonotype. V is TRBV6-2 or TRBV6-3 and J is TRBJ1-1, with D possibly being TRBD1 (5 bases). Germline CDR1 is MNHEY and CDR2 is SVGEGT. The CDR3 runs 17 residues. Trimming shortened V by 0 bases and J by 5 bases, and 19 bases separated the two germline ends. The CDR3 sequence is CASSYSSPGDSSTEAFF. CDR3 nucleotide sequence: TGTGCCAGCAGTTACTCGAGTCCGGGGGACTCGTCGACTGAAGCTTTCTTT.

The chain links TRBV20-1 to TRBJ2-1, with TRBD2 identical over 8 bases. V lost 2 bases, J lost 6 bases, and 6 bases stayed unmatched. The CDR3 runs to 14 residues. Germline CDR1 DFQATT, CDR2 SNEGSKA (reference sequence). CDR3 in DNA: TGCAGTGCTAGAACCAGTCTAGCGGGCAATGAGCAGTTCTTC. Translation gives CSARTSLAGNEQFF.

This clonotype was recorded at least ten times. V usage is TRBV14 and J usage is TRBJ2-7; unclear D gene. Germline CDR1 and CDR2: SGHDN and FVKESK. The CDR3 is made up of 14 amino acids. V lost 4 bases, J lost 0 bases, and 10 bases lay in between. The CDR3 region has the DNA TGTGCCAGCAGCCGAGTCAGGAGCTCCTACGAGCAGTACTTC. Encoded protein: CASSRVRSSYEQYF.

This clonotype was detected a few times. The genes are TRBV28 and TRBJ2-4, with D uncertain. Trimming removed 5 bases at V and 7 bases at J, with 21 bases between. The CDR3 runs 16 residues. The germline CDR1 and CDR2 sequences are MDHEN and SYDVKM. The CDR3: CASSRTRVNPINIQYF. The CDR3 region has the DNA TGTGCCAGCAGTCGCACCCGGGTGAATCCCATTAACATTCAGTACTTC.